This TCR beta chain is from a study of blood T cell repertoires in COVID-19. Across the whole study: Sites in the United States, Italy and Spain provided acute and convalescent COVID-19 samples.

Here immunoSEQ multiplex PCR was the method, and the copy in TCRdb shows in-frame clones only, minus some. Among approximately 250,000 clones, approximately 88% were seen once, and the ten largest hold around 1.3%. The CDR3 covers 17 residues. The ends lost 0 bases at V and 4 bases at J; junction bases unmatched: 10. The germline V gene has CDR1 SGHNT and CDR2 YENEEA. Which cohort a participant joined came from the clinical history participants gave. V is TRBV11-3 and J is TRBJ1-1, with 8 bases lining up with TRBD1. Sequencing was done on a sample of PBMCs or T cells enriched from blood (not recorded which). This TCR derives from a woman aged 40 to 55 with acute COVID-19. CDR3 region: CASSLDPDRVVGTEAFF. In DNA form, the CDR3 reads TGTGCCAGCAGCTTAGATCCGGACAGGGTCGTTGGCACTGAAGCTTTCTTT. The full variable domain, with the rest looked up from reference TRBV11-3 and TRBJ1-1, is EAGVVQSPRYKIIEKKQPVAFWCNPISGHNTLYWYLQNLGQGPELLIRYENEEAVDDSQLPKDRFSAERLKGVDSTLKIQPAELGDSAVYLCASSLDPDRVVGTEAFFGQGTRLTVV.